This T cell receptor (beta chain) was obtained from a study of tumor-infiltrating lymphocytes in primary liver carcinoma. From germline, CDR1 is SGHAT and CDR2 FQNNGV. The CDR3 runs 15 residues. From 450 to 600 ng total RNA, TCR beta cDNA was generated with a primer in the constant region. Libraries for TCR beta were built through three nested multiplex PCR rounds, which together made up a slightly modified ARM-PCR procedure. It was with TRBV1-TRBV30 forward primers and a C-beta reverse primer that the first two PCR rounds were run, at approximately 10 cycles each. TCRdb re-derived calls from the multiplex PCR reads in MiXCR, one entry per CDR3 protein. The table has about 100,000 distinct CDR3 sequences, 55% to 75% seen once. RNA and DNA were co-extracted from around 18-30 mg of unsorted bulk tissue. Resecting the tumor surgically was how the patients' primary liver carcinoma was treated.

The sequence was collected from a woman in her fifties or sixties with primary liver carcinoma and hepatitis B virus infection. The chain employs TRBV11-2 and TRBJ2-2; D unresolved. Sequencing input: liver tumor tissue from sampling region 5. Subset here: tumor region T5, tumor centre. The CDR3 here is CTCSPPQGPTRELFF. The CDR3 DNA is TGTACCTGCAGCCCTCCGCAAGGACCGACCCGGGAGCTGTTTTTT.